Listed below are T cell receptor beta chains from one sample, sequenced in a study of read filtering for tumor transcriptome and immune sequencing. TCRdb passed the reads through MiXCR, listing each CDR3 protein once. This table holds 43,000 or so distinct CDR3 sequences, more than 10% found once. Sequenced sample: a population of CD138-negative cells sorted from bone marrow. The source of these receptors is a donor aged 40 or older with multiple myeloma. Each CDR3 is given with its conserved first and last residue. The order of the fields is clone size, V gene, CDR3 length, J gene, D gene, CDR3 protein, CDR3 DNA. A D gene is named only where the DNA matches it firmly. The size entry gives once, few, many, or a class for an expanded clone.

abundance: many; v_gene: TRBV7-9; len: 16; j_gene: TRBJ1-3; d_gene: TRBD1; CDR3aa: CASSFGTGGSGNTIYF; CDR3nt: TGTGCCAGCAGCTTCGGGACAGGGGGCTCTGGAAACACCATATATTTT
abundance: many; v_gene: TRBV21-1; len: 15; j_gene: TRBJ2-5; d_gene: -; CDR3aa: CASSINDRGAETQYF; CDR3nt: TGTGCCAGCAGCATCAACGACAGGGGCGCCGAGACCCAGTACTTC
abundance: few; v_gene: TRBV2; len: 12; j_gene: TRBJ1-2; d_gene: TRBD1; CDR3aa: CASSGTGVGYTF; CDR3nt: TGTGCCAGCAGTGGAACAGGGGTCGGCTACACCTTC
abundance: many; v_gene: TRBV5-1; len: 14; j_gene: TRBJ2-3; d_gene: -; CDR3aa: CASSLAREKDTQYF; CDR3nt: TGCGCCAGCAGCTTGGCTAGAGAAAAGGATACGCAGTATTTT
abundance: many; v_gene: TRBV12-3/TRBV12-4; len: 14; j_gene: TRBJ2-4; d_gene: -; CDR3aa: CASSPGIAKNIQYF; CDR3nt: TGTGCCAGCAGTCCAGGGATCGCCAAAAACATTCAGTACTTC
abundance: few; v_gene: TRBV28; len: 14; j_gene: TRBJ2-1; d_gene: TRBD2; CDR3aa: CASSTSGAYNERFF; CDR3nt: TGTGCCAGCAGTACAAGCGGGGCCTACAATGAGCGGTTCTTC
abundance: many; v_gene: TRBV3-1; len: 14; j_gene: TRBJ2-7; d_gene: -; CDR3aa: CASSHLTGRNEQYF; CDR3nt: TGTGCCAGCAGCCATCTGACAGGGAGGAACGAGCAGTACTTC
abundance: many; v_gene: TRBV7-2; len: 15; j_gene: TRBJ1-5; d_gene: -; CDR3aa: CASSRGGAVNQPQHF; CDR3nt: TGTGCCAGCAGCCGGGGGGGGGCTGTCAATCAGCCCCAGCATTTT
abundance: many; v_gene: TRBV15; len: 14; j_gene: TRBJ2-7; d_gene: -; CDR3aa: CATSREGTMREQYF; CDR3nt: TGTGCCACCAGCAGAGAAGGGACAATGAGGGAGCAGTACTTC
abundance: many; v_gene: TRBV4-3; len: 15; j_gene: TRBJ2-7; d_gene: TRBD2; CDR3aa: CASSQDSSGIYEQYF; CDR3nt: TGCGCCAGCAGCCAAGACTCTAGCGGGATTTACGAGCAGTACTTC
abundance: many; v_gene: TRBV28; len: 15; j_gene: TRBJ2-7; d_gene: -; CDR3aa: CASSLASVSSYEQYF; CDR3nt: TGTGCCAGCAGTTTGGCTAGCGTCAGCTCCTACGAGCAGTACTTC
abundance: many; v_gene: TRBV20-1; len: 15; j_gene: TRBJ2-3; d_gene: TRBD2; CDR3aa: CSARLAGGPTDTQYF; CDR3nt: TGCAGTGCTAGACTAGCGGGAGGGCCTACAGATACGCAGTATTTT
abundance: many; v_gene: TRBV14; len: 14; j_gene: TRBJ2-5; d_gene: TRBD1; CDR3aa: CASSLSGGSKTQYF; CDR3nt: TGTGCCAGCAGCCTCTCAGGGGGTTCTAAGACCCAGTACTTC
abundance: many; v_gene: TRBV2; len: 15; j_gene: TRBJ1-1; d_gene: TRBD1; CDR3aa: CASSEIRQGQAEAFF; CDR3nt: TGTGCCAGCAGTGAAATTCGACAGGGACAAGCTGAAGCTTTCTTT
abundance: few; v_gene: TRBV4-3; len: 15; j_gene: TRBJ2-5; d_gene: TRBD2; CDR3aa: CASSYKAGGQETQYF; CDR3nt: TGCGCCAGCAGCTACAAAGCGGGAGGCCAAGAGACCCAGTACTTC
abundance: many; v_gene: TRBV27; len: 16; j_gene: TRBJ2-5; d_gene: -; CDR3aa: CASSPRRGNVQETQYF; CDR3nt: TGTGCCAGCAGCCCCAGGAGGGGAAACGTCCAAGAGACCCAGTACTTC
abundance: many; v_gene: TRBV7-6; len: 15; j_gene: TRBJ2-3; d_gene: TRBD2; CDR3aa: CASSSGTSGSGEQYF; CDR3nt: TGTGCCAGCAGCTCCGGGACTAGCGGGAGCGGGGAGCAGTATTTT